These 8 T cell receptor beta chains were all obtained from the same sample, sequenced in a study of shared clonotypes between healthy human individuals. Repertoires were generated with immunoSEQ multiplex PCR, while TCRdb's copy carries only in-frame clones and drops some. Of 2 million to 2.5 million clones listed, approximately 95% are singletons. The sample comprised naive CD4+ T cells from PBMCs. Subset denoted: CD45RA+ positively selected. The source is a man younger than 30 in good health. Some clones in this sample may be carry-over from other donors' samples.

The CDR3 nucleotides are TGTGCCAGCGGCGGCCCTCAGGGAAACTATGGCTACACCTTC. Translation: CASGGPQGNYGYTF. The J gene is TRBJ1-2, the V gene TRBV6-1; D possibly corresponds to TRBD1 (5 bases). V was pared by 8 bases and J by 2 bases, with 15 bases between. Germline V gene data show CDR1 as MNHNS and CDR2 as SASEGT. This CDR3 spans 14 amino acids.

J is TRBJ2-2 and V is TRBV5-6, with D unclear. Germline V gives CDR1 SGHDT, CDR2 YYEEEE. The CDR3 runs to 15 residues. The V end was cut by 2 bases, the J end by 4 bases, with 12 bases between. This CDR3 is CASSFWGRGTGELFF. The DNA for the CDR3 is TGTGCCAGCAGCTTTTGGGGTCGCGGCACCGGGGAGCTGTTTTTT.

This chain links TRBV10-1 with TRBJ2-7, with 8 nucleotides matching TRBD1. The V gene end was trimmed by 6 bases and the J gene end by 3 bases; junction bases not matched to a gene: 10. From germline, CDR1 is WNHNN and CDR2 SYGVQD (reference sequence). CDR3 length equals 15 residues. DNA of the CDR3: TGCGCCAGCAGCCCAGACAGGGGAGCAAACTACGAGCAGTACTTC. Its translation: CASSPDRGANYEQYF.

This sequence joins TRBV2 and TRBJ2-5; maybe TRBD2 (5 bases). This CDR3 is built from 13 residues. V lost 4 bases and J 3 bases, leaving 9 bases between the germline ends. Per the germline V gene, CDR1 is SNHLY and CDR2 is FYNNEI. CDR3 coding DNA: TGTGCCAGCAGTGTATTGCGGGAAGAGACCCAGTACTTC. It translates to CASSVLREETQYF.

The rearrangement links TRBV7-3 to TRBJ2-2; tentatively, D is TRBD2 (5 bases). Germline V gene data show CDR1 as SGHTA and CDR2 as FQGTGA. With 1 base removed from V and 7 bases from J, the gap between germline ends came to 13 bases. CDR3 size: 15 residues. In DNA, the CDR3 is TGTGCCAGCAGCTTAATAGCCGGGGTGGGCGGGGAGCTGTTTTTT. Translated: CASSLIAGVGGELFF.

The genes are TRBV5-4 and TRBJ2-5; D possibly corresponds to TRBD2 (6 bases). V gave up 4 bases and J gave up 4 bases, with 17 bases separating them. The germline V gene has CDR1 SGHNT and CDR2 YYREEE (reference sequence). There are 15 residues in the CDR3. The CDR3 spells CASSRAGGVGETQYF. DNA of the CDR3: TGTGCCAGCAGCCGGGCAGGAGGGGTGGGAGAGACCCAGTACTTC.

The chain joins TRBV9 to TRBJ2-2; weak D call: TRBD1 (5 bases). This CDR3 contains 15 residues. The V end lost 1 base, the J end lost 3 bases, and 10 bases lay between the germline ends. Germline V lookup: CDR1 SGDLS, CDR2 YYNGEE. CDR3 sequence reads: CASSVWGIDTGELFF. CDR3 nucleotide sequence: TGTGCCAGCAGCGTATGGGGCATCGACACCGGGGAGCTGTTTTTT.

The J gene is TRBJ2-7, the V gene TRBV11-2, with a possible D match to TRBD2 (5 bases). CDR3 size: 16 residues. Per the germline V gene, CDR1 is SGHAT and CDR2 is FQNNGV. The germline V and J ends were trimmed by 5 bases and 0 bases, with 17 bases remaining between them. The CDR3, as DNA: TGTGCCAGCAGCCCCTACCCTGCGGGTAACTCCTACGAGCAGTACTTC. Translated: CASSPYPAGNSYEQYF.